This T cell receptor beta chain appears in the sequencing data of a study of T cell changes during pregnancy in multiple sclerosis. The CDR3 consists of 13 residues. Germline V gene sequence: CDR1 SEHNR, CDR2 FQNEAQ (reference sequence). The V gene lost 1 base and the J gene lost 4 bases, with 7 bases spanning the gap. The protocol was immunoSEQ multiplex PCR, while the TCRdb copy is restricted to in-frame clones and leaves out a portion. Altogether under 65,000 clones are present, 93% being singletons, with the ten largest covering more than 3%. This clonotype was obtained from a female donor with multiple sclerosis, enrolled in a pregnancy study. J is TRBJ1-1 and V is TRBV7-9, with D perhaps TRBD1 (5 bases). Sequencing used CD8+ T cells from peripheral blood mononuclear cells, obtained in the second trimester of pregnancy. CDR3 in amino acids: CASSLGQGTEAFF. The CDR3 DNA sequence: TGTGCCAGCAGCTTAGGGCAGGGCACTGAAGCTTTCTTT.